The 29 T cell receptor beta chains below all came from one sample that was sequenced in a study of blood T cell repertoires in COVID-19. Clones were sequenced by immunoSEQ multiplex PCR, and TCRdb holds only the in-frame ones, with some missing. This sample has about 240,000 clones; roughly 82% occur once, and the top ten carry 10% to 15%. Sample: peripheral blood. The receptor set was obtained from a man aged 80 or over with acute or convalescent COVID-19.

There are a few counts of this clone. Here the CDR3 reads CASSLLQGTHEQYF. In nucleotides, the CDR3 is TGTGCCAGCAGCTTATTGCAGGGTACCCACGAGCAGTACTTC. The chain couples TRBV7-2 to TRBJ2-7, with a tentative D call TRBD1 (5 bases). Between the trimmed V and J ends, which lost 2 bases and 5 bases, there was a span of 13 bases. The CDR3 runs 14 residues. CDR1 and CDR2 (germline): SGHTA, FQGNSA.

The V and J genes are TRBV5-1 and TRBJ1-3; no clear D. Germline V gives CDR1 SGHRS, CDR2 YFSETQ. This CDR3 contains 14 residues. V dropped 0 bases and J dropped 4 bases, with 8 bases sitting between them. DNA of the CDR3: TGCGCCAGCAGCTTGGATCTAGTGGGAAACACCATATATTTT. It specifies CASSLDLVGNTIYF.

The chain employs TRBV4-2 and TRBJ2-7; 9 bases align to TRBD2. The CDR3 has 16 amino acids. J gave up 7 bases and V 1 base, and 11 bases lay outside the gene matches. Germline assignment: CDR1 LGHNA and CDR2 YNFKEQ. The chain's CDR3 is CASSQGGREGLGEQYF. DNA for the CDR3: TGTGCCAGCAGCCAAGGGGGGCGGGAGGGCCTAGGGGAGCAGTACTTC.

The chain employs TRBV19 and TRBJ1-5; D is unclear. CDR1 and CDR2 (germline): LNHDA, SQIVND (reference sequence). The CDR3 is 15 amino acids. V dropped 3 bases and J dropped 8 bases, with 17 bases sitting between them. The CDR3 is CASSMLRAPPEPQHF. For the CDR3, the DNA is TGTGCCAGTAGTATGTTGAGGGCACCCCCGGAGCCCCAGCATTTT. Full variable domain (remainder filled in from reference TRBV19 and TRBJ1-5): DGGITQSPKYLFRKEGQNVTLSCEQNLNHDAMYWYRQDPGQGLRLIYYSQIVNDFQKGDIAEGYSVSREKKESFPLTVTSAQKNPTAFYLCASSMLRAPPEPQHFGDGTRLSIL.

V usage is TRBV19 and J usage is TRBJ1-1; 8 nucleotides match TRBD1. Germline assignment: CDR1 LNHDA and CDR2 SQIVND (reference sequence). The CDR3 consists of 14 residues. Trimming took 6 bases from V and 2 from J; bases not matched to a gene: 5. The CDR3 DNA follows: TGTGCCAGTAGGCTAGGGACAGGAAACACTGAAGCTTTCTTT. It encodes CASRLGTGNTEAFF.

This sequence joins TRBV28 and TRBJ2-7; D possibly corresponds to TRBD2 (7 bases). The CDR3 contains 15 residues. The V and J ends lost 2 bases and 3 bases respectively, with 14 bases between them. Looked up from germline, CDR1 is MDHEN and CDR2 is SYDVKM. CDR3 DNA: TGTGCCAGCAGTTTAGGGGGGGCGACGGGCTACGAGCAGTACTTC. This gives the protein CASSLGGATGYEQYF.

This chain's CDR3 is CASSSSGRGSYNSPLHF. For the CDR3, the DNA is TGTGCCAGCAGCTCCTCGGGCCGAGGGTCCTATAATTCACCCCTCCACTTT. The chain uses TRBV11-2 and TRBJ1-6; D remains ambiguous. Germline CDR1 SGHAT, CDR2 FQNNGV. Trimming stripped 4 bases from V and 1 base from J, with 14 bases between. CDR3 length: 17 amino acids.

This chain connects TRBV28 to TRBJ1-2; 8 bases fit TRBD1. The V gene end was trimmed by 2 bases and the J gene end by 5 bases; junction bases not matched to a gene: 7. CDR1 MDHEN and CDR2 SYDVKM come from the germline V gene. The CDR3 is 15 residues long. CDR3 region: CASSLLLGQGYGYTF. DNA for the CDR3: TGTGCCAGCAGTTTACTTCTCGGACAGGGATATGGCTACACCTTC.

Of note for this clone: At the DNA level, this CDR3 is encoded by other sequences in the same sample as well. V and J are TRBV3-1 (or the pseudogene TRBV3-2) and TRBJ2-5; 10 bases are a match to TRBD1. Germline V gene sequence: CDR1 LGHDT, CDR2 YNNKEL (reference sequence). This CDR3 region has 15 residues. The V and J ends lost 4 bases and 5 bases, in that order; junction bases with no gene match: 7. CDR3 sequence: CASSLRTGGGETQYF. In nucleotides, the CDR3 is TGTGCCAGCAGCCTTAGGACAGGGGGAGGGGAGACCCAGTACTTC.

The J gene is TRBJ2-2, the V gene TRBV12-3 or TRBV12-4; TRBD1 agrees at 8 bases. The CDR3 contains 13 residues. With V trimmed by 7 bases and J by 6 bases, 4 bases remained unmatched. The CDR3 nucleotides read TGTGCCAGCATGCCAGGGGGCTCCGGGGAGCTGTTTTTT. As protein: CASMPGGSGELFF.

The chain is built from TRBV6-5 and TRBJ2-7; D remains unclear. The CDR3 length is 14 residues. Germline V CDR1 and CDR2: MNHEY, SVGAGI. V gave up 6 bases and J gave up 0 bases, with 12 bases separating them. For the CDR3, the DNA is TGTGCCAGCAGATCCACAGAGCTCTCCTACGAGCAGTACTTC. This translates into CASRSTELSYEQYF.

The chain carries TRBV6-5 and TRBJ2-7; D perhaps matches TRBD2 (5 bases). This CDR3 comprises 16 residues. The germline V gene has CDR1 MNHEY and CDR2 SVGAGI. The V and J ends lost 0 bases and 2 bases respectively, with 14 bases between them. The DNA for the CDR3 is TGTGCCAGCAGTTACTCGCAGGAGGCCTACCCCTACGAGCAGTACTTC. Amino acids: CASSYSQEAYPYEQYF.

The chain has TRBV27 and TRBJ2-2; 9 bases are a match to TRBD1. The CDR3 has 17 amino acids. Germline trimming cut 5 bases from V and 1 base from J; bases unmatched to any gene: 8. From germline, CDR1 is MNHEY and CDR2 SMNVEV (reference sequence). This CDR3 reads CASSPSGGQGNTGELFF. Here the CDR3 DNA reads TGTGCCAGCAGTCCATCAGGGGGACAGGGGAACACCGGGGAGCTGTTTTTT.

The chain has TRBV7-9 and TRBJ2-7; D is perhaps TRBD2 (6 bases). The CDR3 consists of 16 residues. The germline gives CDR1 SEHNR, CDR2 FQNEAQ (reference sequence). Trimming stripped 5 bases from V and 2 bases from J, with 19 bases between. The CDR3 loop reads CASSPGVAGSTYEQYF. The CDR3 DNA sequence: TGTGCCAGCAGCCCCGGGGTGGCGGGATCTACCTACGAGCAGTACTTC.

The chain combines TRBV7-2 with TRBJ2-3, with TRBD2 matching 7 bases. The J segment lost 2 bases and the V segment lost 3 bases, leaving 2 bases of the junction unmatched. Germline CDR1 is SGHTA and CDR2 is FQGNSA. The CDR3 sequence is 14 residues long. The CDR3 spells CASSFGLVTDTQYF. The CDR3 DNA follows: TGTGCCAGCAGCTTCGGACTAGTCACAGATACGCAGTATTTT.

This chain connects TRBV5-6 to TRBJ1-2; the D is unclear. Per germline, CDR1 SGHDT and CDR2 YYEEEE. This CDR3 contains 13 residues. The V end was cut by 4 bases, the J end by 3 bases, with 10 bases between. CDR3 sequence (DNA): TGTGCCAGCAGCCCCGGGAGGGACTATGGCTACACCTTC. Translation: CASSPGRDYGYTF.

The count of this clone is one. V and J are TRBV15 and TRBJ1-2, with D perhaps TRBD1 (6 bases). V gave up 8 bases and J gave up 4 bases, with 23 bases separating them. The CDR3 extends over 16 amino acids. CDR1 and CDR2 from the germline V gene are LNHNV and YYDKDF (reference sequence). The CDR3 DNA reads TGTGCCACCGCGGGGGACGGGGGCCGGCCCGGCTATGGCTACACCTTC. Its protein is CATAGDGGRPGYGYTF.

The chain couples TRBV28 to TRBJ1-1; no definite D call. This CDR3 spans 14 amino acids. Germline V lookup: CDR1 MDHEN, CDR2 SYDVKM. Trimming stripped 4 bases from V and 3 bases from J, with 12 bases between. CDR3 sequence reads: CASSSGGTDTEAFF. CDR3 in DNA: TGTGCCAGCAGTTCGGGTGGTACGGACACTGAAGCTTTCTTT.

The rearrangement joins TRBV15 to TRBJ2-7; D is possibly TRBD1 (5 bases). The CDR3 covers 14 residues. The V gene's germline CDR1 is LNHNV and CDR2 YYDKDF (reference sequence). Between the trimmed V and J ends, which lost 0 bases and 2 bases, there was a span of 8 bases. In nucleotides, the CDR3 is TGTGCCACCAGCAGAGATCAGGGTCCCTACGAGCAGTACTTC. As protein: CATSRDQGPYEQYF.

V and J are TRBV5-1 and TRBJ2-3; D might be TRBD1 (7 bases). The CDR3 spans 15 residues. The V end lost 1 base, the J end lost 4 bases, and 13 bases lay between the germline ends. From germline, CDR1 is SGHRS and CDR2 YFSETQ. The CDR3 sequence: CASSLSGGRADTQYF. The CDR3, as DNA: TGCGCCAGCAGCTTGTCAGGGGGGAGAGCAGATACGCAGTATTTT. Combining the CDR3 with reference TRBV5-1 and TRBJ2-3 gives the whole variable domain KAGVTQTPRYLIKTRGQQVTLSCSPISGHRSVSWYQQTPGQGLQFLFEYFSETQRNKGNFPGRFSGRQFSNSRSEMNVSTLELGDSALYLCASSLSGGRADTQYFGPGTRLTVL.

The rearrangement joins TRBV3-1 (or the pseudogene TRBV3-2) to TRBJ1-6, with D possibly TRBD1 on 6 matching bases. The CDR3 sequence is 13 residues long. Trimming took 10 bases from V and 12 from J, leaving 19 bases between them. Germline CDR1 LGHDT, CDR2 YNNKEL (reference sequence). The CDR3 DNA reads TGTGCCATCGTACAACTCTACAGGGTACCCCTCCACTTT. This translates into CAIVQLYRVPLHF.

This chain connects TRBV3-1 (or the pseudogene TRBV3-2) to TRBJ2-1; 10 nucleotides agree with TRBD2. This CDR3 is built from 14 residues. Unmatched junction bases numbered 3, after V lost 4 bases and J lost 6 bases. CDR1 and CDR2 from the germline V gene are LGHDT and YNNKEL (reference sequence). CDR3 nucleotide sequence: TGTGCCAGCAGCCTTAGGACTAGCGGCAATGAGCAGTTCTTC. As protein: CASSLRTSGNEQFF.

V and J are TRBV18 and TRBJ2-7; TRBD1 matches at 7 bases. Germline V gives CDR1 KGHSH, CDR2 LQKENI. This CDR3 comprises 14 residues. V trimming: 6 bases; J trimming: 3 bases; junction bases outside the gene matches: 8. Here the CDR3 reads CASSKGTAFYEQYF. For the CDR3, the DNA is TGTGCCAGCTCGAAAGGGACAGCTTTCTACGAGCAGTACTTC.

V and J are TRBV14 and TRBJ2-6; 9 positions match TRBD1. With 0 bases clipped from V and 1 base from J, the junction kept 7 bases outside the gene matches. The germline V gene encodes CDR1 SGHDN and CDR2 FVKESK. The CDR3 length is 19 residues. The CDR3 is CASSQEIWDRVSGANVLTF. The CDR3 bases are TGTGCCAGCAGCCAAGAGATATGGGACAGGGTTTCTGGGGCCAACGTCCTGACTTTC. The full variable domain, its missing parts supplied by reference TRBV14 and TRBJ2-6, is EAGVTQFPSHSVIEKGQTVTLRCDPISGHDNLYWYRRVMGKEIKFLLHFVKESKQDESGMPNNRFLAERTGGTYSTLKVQPAELEDSGVYFCASSQEIWDRVSGANVLTFGAGSRLTVL.

V and J are TRBV20-1 and TRBJ1-2; 8 bases match TRBD1. CDR3 length equals 13 residues. V trimming: 3 bases; J trimming: 8 bases; junction bases outside the gene matches: 8. Germline V CDR1 and CDR2: DFQATT, SNEGSKA (reference sequence). The CDR3 protein is CSASDQGAGGYTF. The CDR3 DNA sequence: TGCAGTGCTAGTGACCAGGGGGCGGGAGGCTACACCTTC.

The chain recombines TRBV5-1 with TRBJ1-5, with TRBD1 identical over 10 bases. The V gene's germline CDR1 is SGHRS and CDR2 YFSETQ. This CDR3 has 14 amino acids. With V trimmed by 5 bases and J by 7 bases, 6 bases remained unmatched. Here the CDR3 DNA reads TGCGCCAGCAGTCCCGGGACAGGGGTACAGCCCCAGCATTTT. Residues: CASSPGTGVQPQHF.

The rearrangement joins TRBV29-1 to TRBJ1-1; the D gene is possibly TRBD1 (5 bases). Germline assignment: CDR1 SQVTM and CDR2 ANQGSEA. Trimming shortened V by 2 bases and J by 8 bases, and 6 bases separated the two germline ends. The CDR3 is 10 amino acids. This CDR3 reads CSVETGEAFF. The CDR3 bases are TGCAGCGTTGAAACAGGCGAAGCTTTCTTT.

The chain joins TRBV5-1 to TRBJ1-4; 11 nucleotides agree with TRBD1. CDR3 length equals 16 residues. Germline V lookup: CDR1 SGHRS, CDR2 YFSETQ. Trimming at V came to 0 bases and at J to 5 bases, leaving 3 bases not matched to a gene. The CDR3 is CASSLVGTGGNEKLFF. The CDR3 nucleotides are TGCGCCAGCAGCTTGGTGGGGACAGGGGGAAATGAAAAACTGTTTTTT. Full variable domain (rest looked up from reference TRBV5-1 and TRBJ1-4): KAGVTQTPRYLIKTRGQQVTLSCSPISGHRSVSWYQQTPGQGLQFLFEYFSETQRNKGNFPGRFSGRQFSNSRSEMNVSTLELGDSALYLCASSLVGTGGNEKLFFGSGTQLSVL.

The J gene is TRBJ1-2, the V gene TRBV18, with a possible D match to TRBD1 (5 bases). Germline V gene sequence: CDR1 KGHSH, CDR2 LQKENI. The CDR3 totals 15 residues. Trimming cost V 3 bases and J 4 bases, with 15 bases left between them. In nucleotides, the CDR3 is TGTGCCAGCTCACCGGGGCAGGGCCGGCTCTATGGCTACACCTTC. It codes for CASSPGQGRLYGYTF.